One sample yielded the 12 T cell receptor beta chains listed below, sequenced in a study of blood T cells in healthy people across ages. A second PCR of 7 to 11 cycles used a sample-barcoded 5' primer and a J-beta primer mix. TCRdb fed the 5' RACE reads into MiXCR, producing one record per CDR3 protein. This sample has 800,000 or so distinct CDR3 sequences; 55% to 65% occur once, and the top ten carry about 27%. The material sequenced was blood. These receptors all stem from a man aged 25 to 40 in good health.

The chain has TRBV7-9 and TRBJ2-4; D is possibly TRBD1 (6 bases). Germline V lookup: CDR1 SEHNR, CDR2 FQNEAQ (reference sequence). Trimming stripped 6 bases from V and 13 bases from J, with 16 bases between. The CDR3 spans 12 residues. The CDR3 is CASSQQGRVQYF. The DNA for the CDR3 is TGTGCCAGCAGTCAACAGGGTCGCGTGCAGTACTTC.

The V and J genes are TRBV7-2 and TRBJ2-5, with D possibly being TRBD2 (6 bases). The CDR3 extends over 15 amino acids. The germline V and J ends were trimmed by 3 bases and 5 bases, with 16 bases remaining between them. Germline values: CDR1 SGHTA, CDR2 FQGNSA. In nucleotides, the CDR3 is TGTGCCAGCAGCTTCAATGGGGACCTAGCGGAGACCCAGTACTTC. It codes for CASSFNGDLAETQYF.

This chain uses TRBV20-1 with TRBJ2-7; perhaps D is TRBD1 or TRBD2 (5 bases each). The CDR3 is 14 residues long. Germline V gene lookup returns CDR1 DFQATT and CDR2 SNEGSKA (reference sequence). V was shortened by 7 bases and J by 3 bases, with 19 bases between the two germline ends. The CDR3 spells CSGSTGTASYEQYF. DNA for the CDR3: TGCAGTGGTTCCACCGGGACGGCCAGCTACGAGCAGTACTTC.

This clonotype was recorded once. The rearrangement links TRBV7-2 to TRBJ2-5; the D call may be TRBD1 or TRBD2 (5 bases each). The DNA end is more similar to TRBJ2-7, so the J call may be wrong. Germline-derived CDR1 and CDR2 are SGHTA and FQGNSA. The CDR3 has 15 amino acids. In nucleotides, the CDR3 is TGTGCCAGCAGCCCCCGCCGGGACCCCCGGTACGAGCAGTACTTC. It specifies CASSPRRDPRYEQYF.

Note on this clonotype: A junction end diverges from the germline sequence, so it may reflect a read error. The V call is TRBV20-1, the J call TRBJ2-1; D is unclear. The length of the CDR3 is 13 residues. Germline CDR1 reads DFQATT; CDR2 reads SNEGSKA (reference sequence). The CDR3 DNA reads TGCAGTGCTAGAGATCGAAGGTACAATAAGCAGTTCTTC. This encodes CSARDRRYNKQFF.

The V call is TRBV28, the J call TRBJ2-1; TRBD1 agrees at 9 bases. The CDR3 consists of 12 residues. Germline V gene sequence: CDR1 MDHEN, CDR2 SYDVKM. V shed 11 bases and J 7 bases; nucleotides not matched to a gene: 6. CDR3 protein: CAVQGAENEQFF. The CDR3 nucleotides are TGTGCCGTACAGGGGGCGGAGAATGAGCAGTTCTTC.

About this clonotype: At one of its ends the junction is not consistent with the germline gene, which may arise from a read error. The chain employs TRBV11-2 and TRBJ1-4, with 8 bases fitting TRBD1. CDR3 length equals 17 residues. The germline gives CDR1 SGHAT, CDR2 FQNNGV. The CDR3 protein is CVSSLATGVATNEKLFF. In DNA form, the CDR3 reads TGTGTCAGCAGCTTAGCGACAGGGGTGGCAACTAATGAAAAACTGTTTTTT.

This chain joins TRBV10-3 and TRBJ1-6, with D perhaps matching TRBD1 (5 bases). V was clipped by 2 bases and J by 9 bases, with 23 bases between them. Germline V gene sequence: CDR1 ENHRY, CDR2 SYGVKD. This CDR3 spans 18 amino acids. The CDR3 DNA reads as TGTGCCATCAGTGAGGCTCAGGGAGGGCCTACTGGGGGTTCACCCCTCCACTTT. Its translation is CAISEAQGGPTGGSPLHF.

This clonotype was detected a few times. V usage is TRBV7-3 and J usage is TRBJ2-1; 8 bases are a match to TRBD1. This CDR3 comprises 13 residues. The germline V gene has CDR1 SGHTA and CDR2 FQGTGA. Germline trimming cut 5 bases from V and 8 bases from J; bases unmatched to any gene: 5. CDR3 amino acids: CASSDRGHDEQFF. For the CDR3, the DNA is TGTGCCAGCAGCGACAGGGGCCACGATGAGCAGTTCTTC.

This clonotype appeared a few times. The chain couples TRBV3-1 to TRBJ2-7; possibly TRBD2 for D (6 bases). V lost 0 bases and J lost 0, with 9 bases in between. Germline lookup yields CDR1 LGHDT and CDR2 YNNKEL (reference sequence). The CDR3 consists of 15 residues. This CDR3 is CASSQDGGVSYEQYF. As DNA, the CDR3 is TGTGCCAGCAGCCAAGATGGAGGGGTCTCCTACGAGCAGTACTTC.

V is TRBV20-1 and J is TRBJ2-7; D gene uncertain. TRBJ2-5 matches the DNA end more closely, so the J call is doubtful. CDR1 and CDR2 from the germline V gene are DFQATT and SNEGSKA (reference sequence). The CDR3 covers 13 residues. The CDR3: CSAQSWSRETQYF. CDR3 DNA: TGCAGTGCTCAGTCTTGGAGTAGGGAGACCCAGTACTTC.

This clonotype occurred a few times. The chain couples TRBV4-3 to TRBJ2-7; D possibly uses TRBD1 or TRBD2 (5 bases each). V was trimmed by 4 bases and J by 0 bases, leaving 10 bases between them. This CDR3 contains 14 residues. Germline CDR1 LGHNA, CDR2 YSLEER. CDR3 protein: CASSPGTFSYEQYF. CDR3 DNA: TGCGCCAGCAGCCCTGGGACGTTCTCCTACGAGCAGTACTTC.